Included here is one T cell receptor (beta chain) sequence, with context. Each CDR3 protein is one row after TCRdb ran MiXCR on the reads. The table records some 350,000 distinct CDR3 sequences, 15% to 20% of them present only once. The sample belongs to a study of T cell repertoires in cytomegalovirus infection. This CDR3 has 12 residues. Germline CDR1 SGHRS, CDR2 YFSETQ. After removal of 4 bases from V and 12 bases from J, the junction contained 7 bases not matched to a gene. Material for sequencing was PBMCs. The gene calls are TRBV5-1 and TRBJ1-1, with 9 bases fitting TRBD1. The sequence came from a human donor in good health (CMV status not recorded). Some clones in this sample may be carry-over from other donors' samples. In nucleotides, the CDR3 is TGCGCCAGCAGCGCGGACAGGGGCTCTACTTTCTTT. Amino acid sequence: CASSADRGSTFF.